This TCR beta chain was captured in a study of blood T cell repertoires in COVID-19. Original processing notes: Scientists estimated how many nucleated cells there were by amplifying reference gene primers. Produced via immunoSEQ multiplex PCR; TCRdb's table is partial and in-frame only. V and J calls and clone size are given by that table; D and trimming were obtained from the DNA. The sample includes just under 350,000 clones, about 90% of them seen just once. V dropped 6 bases and J dropped 1 base, with 6 bases sitting between them. Germline V gene lookup returns CDR1 SGHDN and CDR2 FVKESK. This CDR3 comprises 13 residues.

The chain links TRBV14 to TRBJ2-2, with TRBD1 as a possible D gene (6 bases). The sample consisted of peripheral blood. The source of this sequence is a woman between 18 and 29 years old who had recovered from COVID-19. DNA for the CDR3: TGTGCCAGCAGACAGGGGAACACCGGGGAGCTGTTTTTT. This codes for CASRQGNTGELFF.